The rows below give T cell receptor beta chains drawn from one sample of a study of blood T cell repertoires in COVID-19. The data were produced by immunoSEQ multiplex PCR, yet TCRdb's version contains in-frame clones alone and is incomplete. The sample lists approximately 270,000 clones; approximately 83% were seen once. Sequencing input: peripheral blood. These receptors originate from a man aged 80 or over with acute or convalescent COVID-19. CDR3s include the opening cysteine and the closing phenylalanine or tryptophan. The D gene is left open where the match is weak. Part of the rows lack a size; the others show once, few, many or a class for expanded clones.

clone_size	d_call	v_call	j_call	cdr3_aa	cdr3_nt
.	.	TRBV20-1	TRBJ2-7	CSARDWWEQYF	TGCAGTGCTAGGGACTGGTGGGAGCAGTACTTC
.	TRBD2	TRBV6-6	TRBJ2-7	CASMLAGSSYEQYF	TGTGCCAGCATGTTAGCGGGATCATCCTACGAGCAGTACTTC
few	TRBD1	TRBV3-1/TRBV3-2	TRBJ1-5	CASFFKGDRGCQPQHF	TGTGCCAGCTTCTTTAAGGGGGACAGGGGATGCCAGCCCCAGCATTTT
.	.	TRBV7-3	TRBJ1-1	CASSSGQPGGAEAFF	TGTGCCAGCAGCTCTGGGCAGCCCGGGGGGGCTGAAGCTTTCTTT
.	TRBD1	TRBV10-3	TRBJ1-4	CAISDKRDRGFREKLFF	TGTGCCATCAGTGACAAACGGGACAGGGGTTTTCGTGAAAAACTGTTTTTT
.	.	TRBV30	TRBJ1-4	CAWSVSEKLFF	TGTGCCTGGAGTGTGAGTGAAAAACTGTTTTTT
.	.	TRBV18	TRBJ1-4	CASSRQETNEKLFF	TGTGCCAGCTCCCGCCAGGAAACTAATGAAAAACTGTTTTTT
.	TRBD1	TRBV18	TRBJ2-7	CASSPNRGIHEQYF	TGTGCCAGCTCACCAAACAGGGGGATCCACGAGCAGTACTTC
.	.	TRBV11-1	TRBJ1-1	CASSPRVGTEAFF	TGTGCCAGCAGCCCCAGGGTCGGCACTGAAGCTTTCTTT
.	TRBD1	TRBV28	TRBJ1-1	CASSGQVGAFF	TGTGCCAGCAGTGGACAGGTGGGAGCTTTCTTT
.	.	TRBV19	TRBJ2-7	CASSPNRNEQYF	TGTGCCAGTAGTCCTAATCGAAACGAGCAGTACTTC
few	.	TRBV28	TRBJ1-2	CASSPPRVDRVNYGYTF	TGTGCCAGCAGCCCCCCCCGCGTCGACAGAGTGAACTATGGCTACACCTTC
many	.	TRBV6-5	TRBJ2-7	CASSGEAASSYEQYF	TGTGCCAGCAGCGGGGAGGCAGCGAGCTCCTACGAGCAGTACTTC
.	.	TRBV5-1	TRBJ1-2	CASSPRQTNYGYTF	TGCGCCAGCAGCCCCCGACAGACTAACTATGGCTACACCTTC
.	TRBD1	TRBV24-1	TRBJ2-7	CATSDPRQGGYEQYF	TGTGCCACCAGTGACCCTAGACAGGGCGGCTACGAGCAGTACTTC
.	.	TRBV5-6	TRBJ2-1	CASSLARNGGHSSYNEQFF	TGTGCCAGCAGTTTGGCCCGGAACGGGGGTCATTCCTCCTACAATGAGCAGTTCTTC
.	.	TRBV11-1	TRBJ2-7	CASSLESAYEQYF	TGTGCCAGCAGCTTAGAGTCGGCCTACGAGCAGTACTTC
.	.	TRBV6-5	TRBJ2-2	CASRSGTGELFF	TGTGCCAGCAGAAGCGGGACCGGGGAGCTGTTTTTT
once	TRBD1	TRBV20-1	TRBJ1-3	CSASRQGADTIYF	TGCAGTGCTAGTAGGCAGGGGGCGGACACCATATATTTT
.	TRBD1	TRBV19	TRBJ1-5	CASSNTGVYQPQHF	TGTGCCAGTAGTAACACAGGGGTATATCAGCCCCAGCATTTT
.	TRBD1	TRBV12-5	TRBJ1-4	CASGLQGGPGEKLFF	TGTGCTAGTGGTTTGCAGGGGGGCCCGGGTGAAAAACTGTTTTTT
.	TRBD1	TRBV27	TRBJ2-6	CASSLTGTVSGANVLTF	TGTGCCAGCAGTCTAACCGGGACAGTCTCTGGGGCCAACGTCCTGACTTTC
few	TRBD2	TRBV4-2	TRBJ2-3	CASSQDGSGGTEIIDTQYF	TGTGCCAGCAGCCAAGACGGTAGCGGGGGGACGGAAATCATAGATACGCAGTATTTT
once	TRBD2	TRBV5-1	TRBJ2-3	CASSLKGLAGGDTQYF	TGCGCCAGCAGCTTGAAGGGACTAGCCGGGGGAGATACGCAGTATTTT
.	TRBD1	TRBV19	TRBJ2-7	CASKDRGKEQYF	TGTGCCAGCAAAGACAGGGGAAAAGAGCAGTACTTC
.	TRBD2	TRBV7-3	TRBJ2-1	CASSLAGAGWNEQFF	TGTGCCAGCAGCCTAGCGGGAGCTGGGTGGAATGAGCAGTTCTTC
.	TRBD1	TRBV19	TRBJ1-5	CASSILREGTGGPNQPQHF	TGTGCCAGTAGTATTTTAAGGGAGGGGACAGGGGGCCCGAATCAGCCCCAGCATTTT
.	.	TRBV9	TRBJ2-3	CASSVRAGPTDTQYF	TGTGCCAGCAGCGTCCGGGCGGGGCCCACAGATACGCAGTATTTT
.	TRBD1	TRBV29-1	TRBJ1-1	CSVVEGARGSNRMSAFF	TGCAGCGTTGTTGAGGGGGCCCGAGGTTCAAACCGCATGTCAGCTTTCTTT
.	.	TRBV15	TRBJ1-1	CATSRDQKGTEAFF	TGTGCCACCAGCAGAGATCAAAAGGGGACTGAAGCTTTCTTT
.	TRBD1	TRBV19	TRBJ2-4	CASSHHGTELAKNIQYF	TGTGCCAGTAGCCACCACGGGACAGAACTAGCCAAAAACATTCAGTACTTC
.	TRBD2	TRBV4-2	TRBJ2-7	CASSPAGGVYEQYF	TGTGCCAGCAGCCCGGCGGGGGGAGTCTACGAGCAGTACTTC
.	TRBD1	TRBV3-1/TRBV3-2	TRBJ2-4	CASSQSGQGRNIQYF	TGTGCCAGCAGCCAATCGGGACAGGGAAGAAACATTCAGTACTTC
.	TRBD2	TRBV2	TRBJ2-7	CASLRRREATSYEQYF	TGTGCCAGCCTAAGGCGGCGGGAGGCGACATCCTACGAGCAGTACTTC
.	TRBD1	TRBV5-6	TRBJ2-3	CASSSGQGGTQYF	TGTGCCAGCAGCTCGGGACAGGGAGGTACGCAGTATTTT
.	TRBD2	TRBV3-1/TRBV3-2	TRBJ2-3	CASSLGPSGGSNTQYF	TGTGCCAGCAGCCTTGGGCCCAGCGGGGGGTCGAATACGCAGTATTTT
.	TRBD2	TRBV5-4	TRBJ2-1	CASSSGLAGGSEQFF	TGTGCCAGCAGTTCTGGACTAGCGGGAGGGAGTGAGCAGTTCTTC
once	.	TRBV2	TRBJ2-3	CASSEGLTDTQYF	TGTGCCAGCAGTGAGGGGCTCACAGATACGCAGTATTTT
.	.	TRBV19	TRBJ1-2	CASSIPGINYGYTF	TGTGCCAGTAGTATACCCGGGATCAACTATGGCTACACCTTC
.	.	TRBV14	TRBJ1-1	CASSKRGMRRQGTEAFF	TGTGCCAGCAGCAAAAGAGGCATGAGGCGCCAGGGCACTGAAGCTTTCTTT